The 11 T cell receptor beta chains reported below all come from one sample, sequenced in a study of blood T cell repertoires in COVID-19 (dated by TCRdb to 2019 to 2021). Library generation was performed with the immunoSEQ multiplex PCR assay. The table comes from immuneACCESS by way of TCRdb, which keeps in-frame sequences with V and J called. Part of the clones is missing from these tables; in studies checked, under half for an unresolved V gene and the rest for unknown reasons. Across this sample there are roughly 120,000 clones, with around nine tenths seen only once. About 2% of the sample belongs to the ten largest clones. Sequencing input: peripheral blood. The receptors derive from a man aged 45 to 65 with COVID-19, enrolled during active disease.

This clone was seen just once. CDR3 residues: CASSQDHGRGIETQYF. The CDR3 DNA follows: TGCGCCAGCAGCCAAGATCACGGGAGGGGAATTGAGACCCAGTACTTC. The chain has TRBV4-1 and TRBJ2-5, with TRBD2 matching over 8 bases. The CDR3 loop spans 16 amino acids. V was clipped by 0 bases and J by 5 bases; unmatched bases: 8. Germline V CDR1 and CDR2: MGHRA, YSYEKL.

This clone has just one count. The rearrangement joins TRBV18 to TRBJ1-4; D remains unclear. The V gene's germline CDR1 is KGHSH and CDR2 LQKENI. The CDR3 loop spans 16 amino acids. Trimming pared 2 bases from V and 0 bases from J, leaving 10 bases between. CDR3 DNA: TGTGCCAGCTCACCATTCGGGGTTGCAACTAATGAAAAACTGTTTTTT. Translation: CASSPFGVATNEKLFF.

The chain uses TRBV5-4 and TRBJ2-7, with TRBD2 as a possible D gene (5 bases). Trimming removed 3 bases from V and 4 bases from J, with 11 bases in between. The CDR3 is 13 residues long. Germline lookup yields CDR1 SGHNT and CDR2 YYREEE (reference sequence). In DNA, the CDR3 is TGTGCCAGCAGCTCTCCGGGAAAGTACGAGCAGTACTTC. Protein: CASSSPGKYEQYF.

The chain links TRBV5-1 to TRBJ1-1; tentatively, D is TRBD1 (5 bases). This CDR3 contains 13 residues. The V end was cut by 2 bases, the J end by 8 bases, with 13 bases between. Germline V gene lookup returns CDR1 SGHRS and CDR2 YFSETQ. CDR3 amino acids: CASSFGAGGEAFF. DNA of the CDR3: TGCGCCAGCAGCTTCGGGGCGGGGGGAGAAGCTTTCTTT.

V is TRBV19 and J is TRBJ1-2; 11 nucleotides agree with TRBD1. The CDR3 is made up of 14 amino acids. V lost 3 bases, J lost 7 bases, and 4 bases stayed unmatched. Per the germline V gene, CDR1 is LNHDA and CDR2 is SQIVND (reference sequence). CDR3: CASSIRTGGPGYTF. The DNA of the CDR3 is TGTGCCAGTAGTATCCGGACAGGGGGCCCTGGCTACACCTTC.

This chain joins TRBV7-9 and TRBJ1-6; possible D gene TRBD1, 6 bases. From germline, CDR1 is SEHNR and CDR2 FQNEAQ (reference sequence). Between the trimmed V and J ends, which lost 1 base and 5 bases, there was a span of 6 bases. The CDR3 runs 14 residues. The CDR3 spells CASSLGTDNSPLHF. The CDR3 DNA reads as TGTGCCAGCAGCTTAGGGACAGATAATTCACCCCTCCACTTT. Variable domain in full (rest from reference TRBV7-9 and TRBJ1-6): DTGVSQNPRHKITKRGQNVTFRCDPISEHNRLYWYRQTLGQGPEFLTYFQNEAQLEKSRLLSDRFSAERPKGSFSTLEIQRTEQGDSAMYLCASSLGTDNSPLHFGNGTRLTVT.

The chain carries TRBV10-3 and TRBJ2-2, with 7 bases identical to TRBD2. Trimming at V came to 10 bases and at J to 5 bases, leaving 13 bases not matched to a gene. The CDR3 loop spans 15 amino acids. Germline V gives CDR1 ENHRY, CDR2 SYGVKD. CDR3 loop: CATYRGEGRTGELFF. The CDR3, as DNA: TGTGCCACCTACCGGGGGGAGGGCCGTACCGGGGAGCTGTTTTTT.

This sequence joins TRBV19 and TRBJ2-7; D gene unclear. Trimming stripped 6 bases from V and 1 base from J, with 13 bases between. This CDR3 spans 14 amino acids. The germline V gene has CDR1 LNHDA and CDR2 SQIVND (reference sequence). DNA for the CDR3: TGTGCCAGTAGCCCAAGGTTCAGGTCCTACGAGCAGTACTTC. Translation: CASSPRFRSYEQYF.

The rearrangement links TRBV28 to TRBJ1-5, with 10 bases aligning to TRBD1. V shed 5 bases, J shed 3 bases, and the junction held 13 bases outside the gene matches. The CDR3 extends over 18 amino acids. Germline V gene sequence: CDR1 MDHEN, CDR2 SYDVKM. The CDR3 DNA reads TGTGCCAGCAGTCCTTACCCGACAGGGGGCGTTTACAATCAGCCCCAGCATTTT. Its translation: CASSPYPTGGVYNQPQHF.

The V call is TRBV5-1, the J call TRBJ2-1, with 7 bases that match TRBD1. V gave up 0 bases and J gave up 7 bases; unmatched junction bases: 7. CDR1 and CDR2 (germline): SGHRS, YFSETQ. There are 15 residues in the CDR3. For the CDR3, the DNA is TGCGCCAGCAGCTTGGAGGGGGCGCCGGAGAATGAGCAGTTCTTC. Translating it yields CASSLEGAPENEQFF.

The chain has TRBV27 and TRBJ2-3; D call uncertain. This CDR3 is 15 amino acids long. Germline CDR1 and CDR2: MNHEY and SMNVEV (reference sequence). With 2 bases removed from V and 3 bases from J, the gap between germline ends came to 12 bases. The CDR3 sequence is CASSLAIFNTDTQYF. CDR3 DNA sequence: TGTGCCAGCAGTTTAGCGATATTTAATACAGATACGCAGTATTTT.